These 22 T cell receptor beta chains were all obtained from the same sample, sequenced in a study of blood T cell repertoires in COVID-19. Only in-frame clones appear in the TCRdb table, and some are missing; sequencing was by immunoSEQ multiplex PCR. In the table there are some 340,000 clones, 85% to 95% of which are singletons. Specimen: PBMCs or T cells enriched from blood (not recorded which). The origin of the receptors is a woman aged 25 to 45 who had been exposed to COVID-19.

V and J are TRBV7-2 and TRBJ2-1; TRBD2 matches at 10 bases. Per the germline V gene, CDR1 is SGHTA and CDR2 is FQGNSA. This CDR3 comprises 15 residues. The junction had 3 bases not matched to a gene; V was cut back by 3 bases and J by 4 bases. The CDR3 DNA reads TGTGCCAGCAGCTTCCCTAGCGGGGGTTACAATGAGCAGTTCTTC. It specifies CASSFPSGGYNEQFF.

This clone was detected only a few times. The V call is TRBV19, the J call TRBJ1-2; D gene unclear. The germline V gene has CDR1 LNHDA and CDR2 SQIVND (reference sequence). Trimming removed 5 bases from V and 5 bases from J, with 9 bases in between. This CDR3 has 12 residues. DNA of the CDR3: TGTGCCAGTAGTTCCACGGTGTATGGCTACACCTTC. Amino acid sequence: CASSSTVYGYTF.

The chain couples TRBV19 to TRBJ1-6; D uncertain. Germline V gene data show CDR1 as LNHDA and CDR2 as SQIVND (reference sequence). V was pared by 5 bases and J by 0 bases, with 14 bases between. The CDR3 covers 17 residues. The CDR3 reads CASSDPVGSSYNSPLHF. DNA for the CDR3: TGTGCCAGTAGTGATCCGGTGGGGAGCTCCTATAATTCACCCCTCCACTTT.

The J gene is TRBJ1-2, the V gene TRBV6-5, with 7 nucleotides matching TRBD1. There are 13 residues in the CDR3. V shed 6 bases and J 9 bases; nucleotides not matched to a gene: 10. CDR1 and CDR2 (germline): MNHEY, SVGAGI. CDR3 in DNA: TGTGCCAGCAGGGGCGACAGGGACAGTAGCTACACCTTC. Protein product: CASRGDRDSSYTF.

This chain links TRBV4-1 with TRBJ1-2; TRBD1 aligns across 9 bases. The germline CDR1 and CDR2 sequences are MGHRA and YSYEKL. The CDR3 is 18 residues long. V lost 0 bases and J lost 4; bases outside the gene matches: 12. DNA for the CDR3: TGCGCCAGCAGCCAAGATTCCCTCGGACAGGGGAGTAGCTATGGCTACACCTTC. Its translation: CASSQDSLGQGSSYGYTF.

V is TRBV6-5 and J is TRBJ1-2; no clear D. Trimming cost V 6 bases and J 4 bases, with 15 bases left between them. The length of the CDR3 is 14 residues. Germline V lookup: CDR1 MNHEY, CDR2 SVGAGI. This CDR3 is CASRPNYGLYGYTF. The CDR3 coding sequence is TGTGCCAGCAGGCCTAATTATGGGCTCTATGGCTACACCTTC.

The chain links TRBV4-2 to TRBJ1-1; D is perhaps TRBD1 (5 bases). Trimming stripped 4 bases from V and 5 bases from J, with 17 bases between. CDR1 LGHNA and CDR2 YNFKEQ come from the germline V gene. The CDR3 runs to 15 residues. The CDR3 nucleotides read TGTGCCAGCAGCCTAGAGGTGTGGGGCGGTACTGAAGCTTTCTTT. It is translated as CASSLEVWGGTEAFF.

Details on this clone: The junction departs from the called germline gene at one end, perhaps through a read error. The CDR3 nucleotides are TGCGGGTCGCGGGGGGACTACGAGCAGTACTTC. Translated, it gives CGSRGDYEQYF. The gene calls are TRBV10-3 and TRBJ2-7; TRBD2 aligns across 8 bases. This CDR3 is 11 amino acids long. From germline, CDR1 is ENHRY and CDR2 SYGVKD.

V usage is TRBV19 and J usage is TRBJ1-1; TRBD1 agrees at 7 bases. The CDR3 spans 13 residues. Losses at the gene ends were 5 bases for V and 5 bases for J; bases not matched to a gene: 5. Germline loops: CDR1 LNHDA, CDR2 SQIVND (reference sequence). The CDR3 is CASSYDRETEAFF. CDR3 nucleotides: TGTGCCAGTAGTTACGACAGGGAGACTGAAGCTTTCTTT.

The gene calls are TRBV5-4 and TRBJ2-1; 15 bases agree with TRBD2. V shed 5 bases, J shed 0 bases, and the junction held 9 bases outside the gene matches. There are 19 residues in the CDR3. Germline assignment: CDR1 SGHNT and CDR2 YYREEE (reference sequence). CDR3 coding DNA: TGTGCCAGCAGATCCGGGACTAGCGGGGGGCTGAGCTCCTACAATGAGCAGTTCTTC. This translates into CASRSGTSGGLSSYNEQFF.

This chain uses TRBV3-1 (or the pseudogene TRBV3-2) with TRBJ2-2; D not certain. V was shortened by 3 bases and J by 4 bases, with 12 bases between the two germline ends. CDR1 is LGHDT and CDR2 is YNNKEL in the germline V gene (reference sequence). The CDR3 is made up of 15 amino acids. The CDR3 sequence is CASSQARLVTGELFF. For the CDR3, the DNA is TGTGCCAGCAGCCAGGCCAGACTGGTCACCGGGGAGCTGTTTTTT.

J is TRBJ1-4 and V is TRBV10-3; no clear D. CDR1 is ENHRY, CDR2 SYGVKD, per germline. There are 16 residues in the CDR3. V was cut by 0 bases and J by 5 bases, with 13 bases left in between. The CDR3 nucleotides are TGTGCCATCAGTGAGTCGGTGGGCAGGTTGAATGAAAAACTGTTTTTT. It codes for CAISESVGRLNEKLFF.

The V and J genes are TRBV7-6 and TRBJ1-5; TRBD1 agrees at 10 bases. Germline loops: CDR1 SGHVS, CDR2 FNYEAQ. The V and J ends lost 5 bases and 1 base, in that order; junction bases with no gene match: 11. This CDR3 has 18 residues. This CDR3 reads CASSPGTGVGWSNQPQHF. The CDR3 DNA sequence: TGTGCCAGCAGCCCCGGGACAGGGGTGGGATGGAGCAATCAGCCCCAGCATTTT. Filled out from reference TRBV7-6 and TRBJ1-5, the complete variable domain reads GAGVSQSPRYKVTKRGQDVALRCDPISGHVSLYWYRQALGQGPEFLTYFNYEAQQDKSGLPNDRFSAERPEGSISTLTIQRTEQRDSAMYRCASSPGTGVGWSNQPQHFGDGTRLSIL.

The rearrangement links TRBV6-6 to TRBJ1-4; 7 bases align to TRBD1. The CDR3 length is 16 residues. With V trimmed by 6 bases and J by 8 bases, 15 bases remained unmatched. Germline values: CDR1 MNHNY, CDR2 SVGAGI (reference sequence). CDR3 loop: CASSRPTGQQGEKLFF. The CDR3 DNA is TGTGCCAGCAGCCGACCAACGGGACAGCAAGGGGAAAAACTGTTTTTT.

The V call is TRBV5-1, the J call TRBJ1-2; 7 bases map to TRBD1. The CDR3 runs 14 residues. Germline V gene sequence: CDR1 SGHRS, CDR2 YFSETQ. Losses at the gene ends were 3 bases for V and 0 bases for J; bases not matched to a gene: 2. CDR3 bases: TGCGCCAGCAGCTCGACAGGGTCTAACTATGGCTACACCTTC. It yields the protein CASSSTGSNYGYTF.

The J gene is TRBJ1-1, the V gene TRBV15; D unclear. CDR1 is LNHNV, CDR2 YYDKDF, per germline (reference sequence). The germline V and J ends were trimmed by 0 bases and 1 base, with 6 bases remaining between them. This CDR3 is 14 amino acids long. CDR3 sequence: CATSRDDKNTEAFF. The CDR3 DNA sequence: TGTGCCACCAGCAGAGATGACAAGAACACTGAAGCTTTCTTT.

V gene TRBV7-8 combines with J gene TRBJ1-2, with 10 bases lining up with TRBD1. The J segment lost 1 base and the V segment lost 2 bases, leaving 13 bases of the junction unmatched. Germline CDR1 reads SGHVS; CDR2 reads FQNEAQ. CDR3 length: 19 residues. The CDR3 loop reads CASSLIDRDRGPLNYGYTF. DNA of the CDR3: TGTGCCAGCAGCTTAATCGACCGGGACAGGGGACCTCTTAACTATGGCTACACCTTC. Combining the CDR3 with reference TRBV7-8 and TRBJ1-2 gives the whole variable domain GAGVSQSPRYKVAKRGQDVALRCDPISGHVSLFWYQQALGQGPEFLTYFQNEAQLDKSGLPSDRFFAERPEGSVSTLKIQRTQQEDSAVYLCASSLIDRDRGPLNYGYTFGSGTRLTVV.

The rearrangement links TRBV7-8 to TRBJ1-6, with unresolved D. The CDR3 length is 13 residues. Trimming shortened V by 1 base and J by 9 bases, and 7 bases separated the two germline ends. Germline V CDR1 and CDR2: SGHVS, FQNEAQ. The CDR3 loop is CASSLGAGSPLHF. The DNA for the CDR3 is TGTGCCAGCAGCTTAGGGGCAGGTTCACCCCTCCACTTT.

The chain combines TRBV2 with TRBJ1-1; 8 positions match TRBD1. J lost 8 bases, V lost 4 bases, and 6 bases had no gene match. Germline V gene sequence: CDR1 SNHLY, CDR2 FYNNEI. The CDR3 runs to 13 residues. The CDR3 loop reads CASSVDRGGEAFF. The CDR3 region has the DNA TGTGCCAGCAGTGTTGACAGGGGAGGGGAAGCTTTCTTT.

V is TRBV28 and J is TRBJ1-5; a possible D gene is TRBD1 (6 bases). The length of the CDR3 is 14 residues. Trimming pared 6 bases from V and 4 bases from J, leaving 13 bases between. CDR1 and CDR2 from the germline V gene are MDHEN and SYDVKM. In nucleotides, the CDR3 is TGTGCCAGCAGAATTAGGGGGGGTAATCAGCCCCAGCATTTT. Translated, it gives CASRIRGGNQPQHF.

The chain has TRBV15 and TRBJ2-2; 7 positions match TRBD2. V shed 2 bases and J 4 bases; nucleotides not matched to a gene: 7. CDR1 and CDR2 from the germline V gene are LNHNV and YYDKDF (reference sequence). The CDR3 spans 16 residues. The CDR3 nucleotides are TGTGCCACCAGCAGACCTACTAGCGAGCGCACCGGGGAGCTGTTTTTT. Amino acid sequence: CATSRPTSERTGELFF.

The chain links TRBV2 to TRBJ2-4, with 12 bases aligning to TRBD2. Germline values: CDR1 SNHLY, CDR2 FYNNEI. V trimming: 6 bases; J trimming: 0 bases; junction bases outside the gene matches: 9. The CDR3 totals 18 residues. CDR3 region: CASRPTSGGHLAKNIQYF. CDR3 nucleotides: TGTGCCAGCAGACCGACTAGCGGGGGCCATTTAGCCAAAAACATTCAGTACTTC.